Each of the 30 T cell receptor beta chains below was sequenced from the same sample in a study of shared clonotypes between healthy human individuals. CD45RO-negative, CCR7-positively selected cells formed the naive CD8 fraction, excluding terminally differentiated effector memory CD45RA+ cells. Data came from immunoSEQ multiplex PCR; TCRdb stores just in-frame clones and leaves some out. The repertoire holds some 1,900,000 clones, with 85% to 95% as singletons. Sequencing was carried out using naive CD8+ T cells sorted from blood. The receptor source for this set is a man younger than 35 in good health.

V is TRBV27 and J is TRBJ2-3, with D tentatively TRBD1 or TRBD2 (5 bases each). Looked up from germline, CDR1 is MNHEY and CDR2 is SMNVEV (reference sequence). The CDR3 loop spans 14 amino acids. V lost 2 bases and J 3 bases, leaving 9 bases between the germline ends. Here the CDR3 reads CASSLIGTTDTQYF. The CDR3 DNA follows: TGTGCCAGCAGTTTAATAGGGACGACAGATACGCAGTATTTT.

V and J are TRBV12-5 and TRBJ2-7, with 12 bases fitting TRBD2. Germline CDR1 is LGHNT and CDR2 is FRNRAP. The CDR3 has 15 amino acids. Trimming took 0 bases from V and 4 from J; bases not matched to a gene: 1. The CDR3 loop reads CASGLVGTSGYEQYF. The CDR3 coding sequence is TGTGCTAGTGGTTTGGTCGGGACTAGCGGGTACGAGCAGTACTTC.

The chain employs TRBV5-4 and TRBJ1-2; TRBD1 matches 7 bases. After removal of 6 bases from V and 2 bases from J, the junction contained 7 bases not matched to a gene. Germline V CDR1 and CDR2: SGHNT, YYREEE (reference sequence). The CDR3 consists of 14 residues. The CDR3 here is CASIEQGLNYGYTF. CDR3 sequence (DNA): TGTGCCAGCATAGAACAGGGGTTAAACTATGGCTACACCTTC.

The chain uses TRBV29-1 and TRBJ2-3; 11 bases fit TRBD1. Germline CDR1 and CDR2: SQVTM and ANQGSEA. CDR3 size: 14 residues. V lost 6 bases to trimming and J lost 5 bases; unmatched junction nucleotides: 7. The CDR3: CSVRDRGLGDTQYF. The CDR3 bases are TGCAGCGTACGGGACAGGGGGTTGGGAGATACGCAGTATTTT.

For this clone: The sample has other DNA sequences that encode this CDR3 too. J is TRBJ2-7 and V is TRBV5-1; maybe TRBD2 (6 bases). The CDR3 is 12 amino acids. The germline gives CDR1 SGHRS, CDR2 YFSETQ. V gave up 4 bases and J gave up 3 bases, with 8 bases separating them. This CDR3 is CASSTGSYEQYF. The CDR3 DNA reads as TGCGCCAGCAGCACCGGGAGCTACGAGCAGTACTTC.

V is TRBV12-5 and J is TRBJ2-7, with D possibly being TRBD1 (5 bases). The CDR3 sequence is 13 residues long. Germline CDR1 LGHNT, CDR2 FRNRAP. Trimming left V 2 bases short and J 7 bases short, with 12 bases between. The CDR3 sequence is CASGLSLWTEQYF. CDR3 coding DNA: TGTGCTAGTGGTTTGTCCCTCTGGACAGAGCAGTACTTC.

The chain links TRBV7-9 to TRBJ2-1; no reliable D call. This CDR3 is 13 amino acids long. Germline CDR1 SEHNR, CDR2 FQNEAQ (reference sequence). The V end was cut by 2 bases, the J end by 8 bases, with 10 bases between. The DNA of the CDR3 is TGTGCCAGCAGCTTATCAGCTCTGGATGAGCAGTTCTTC. It codes for CASSLSALDEQFF.

J is TRBJ1-1 and V is TRBV10-3; no definite D call. Germline V gives CDR1 ENHRY, CDR2 SYGVKD. V was shortened by 2 bases and J by 7 bases, with 14 bases between the two germline ends. CDR3 length: 14 residues. The CDR3 reads CAISEPGHGLEAFF. Here the CDR3 DNA reads TGTGCCATCAGTGAGCCTGGCCACGGGCTTGAAGCTTTCTTT.

The rearrangement joins TRBV19 to TRBJ2-7; D remains unclear. The germline CDR1 and CDR2 sequences are LNHDA and SQIVND (reference sequence). The CDR3 consists of 13 residues. The ends were cut back, 5 bases at V and 4 bases at J, with 12 bases in the middle. The CDR3 spells CASSGQESYEQYF. CDR3 DNA sequence: TGTGCCAGTAGTGGTCAGGAATCATACGAGCAGTACTTC.

The chain joins TRBV5-1 to TRBJ1-2; TRBD1 agrees at 9 bases. Germline V lookup: CDR1 SGHRS, CDR2 YFSETQ. There are 15 residues in the CDR3. Trimming took 0 bases from V and 8 from J; bases not matched to a gene: 8. CDR3 coding DNA: TGCGCCAGCAGCTTGGCAACAGGGGGCTTGGAGGGCTACACCTTC. Translation gives CASSLATGGLEGYTF.

A single count supports this clone. The rearrangement joins TRBV19 to TRBJ1-1; D gene unclear. Per the germline V gene, CDR1 is LNHDA and CDR2 is SQIVND (reference sequence). The CDR3 has 12 amino acids. Trimming removed 7 bases from V and 4 bases from J, with 10 bases in between. The CDR3 DNA is TGTGCCAGTACTGGGCAGCTCACTGAAGCTTTCTTT. This encodes CASTGQLTEAFF.

This chain connects TRBV19 to TRBJ2-2; D ambiguous. Trimming shortened V by 0 bases and J by 3 bases, and 8 bases separated the two germline ends. CDR3 length: 15 amino acids. Germline assignment: CDR1 LNHDA and CDR2 SQIVND (reference sequence). CDR3 loop: CASSIDLEYTGELFF. The CDR3 DNA follows: TGTGCCAGTAGTATAGATCTAGAGTACACCGGGGAGCTGTTTTTT.

The rearrangement uses TRBV7-9 and TRBJ2-1, with TRBD2 matching 11 bases. Germline V gene lookup returns CDR1 SEHNR and CDR2 FQNEAQ (reference sequence). The V gene end was trimmed by 5 bases and the J gene end by 6 bases; junction bases not matched to a gene: 9. The CDR3 has 16 amino acids. CDR3 DNA: TGTGCCAGCAGCCTTAGCGGGAGGGCCCTCGGCAATGAGCAGTTCTTC. It is translated as CASSLSGRALGNEQFF. Full variable domain (rest looked up from reference TRBV7-9 and TRBJ2-1): DTGVSQNPRHKITKRGQNVTFRCDPISEHNRLYWYRQTLGQGPEFLTYFQNEAQLEKSRLLSDRFSAERPKGSFSTLEIQRTEQGDSAMYLCASSLSGRALGNEQFFGPGTRLTVL.

This clone was detected a few times. The same CDR3 can be traced to other DNA sequences in this sample. The chain recombines TRBV12-5 with TRBJ1-1, with D perhaps matching TRBD1 (5 bases). The CDR3 length is 12 residues. V was pared by 4 bases and J by 5 bases, with 8 bases between. CDR1 and CDR2 (germline): LGHNT, FRNRAP. CDR3 sequence reads: CASGSGYTEAFF. DNA for the CDR3: TGTGCTAGTGGTTCAGGGTATACTGAAGCTTTCTTT.

The rearrangement joins TRBV6-1 to TRBJ2-7; D perhaps matches TRBD1 (6 bases). Between the trimmed V and J ends, which lost 4 bases and 3 bases, there was a span of 19 bases. CDR1 and CDR2 from the germline V gene are MNHNS and SASEGT. The CDR3 has 16 residues. The CDR3 reads CASSAFTRDTLYEQYF. CDR3 nucleotide sequence: TGTGCCAGCAGTGCCTTCACCCGGGACACGCTCTACGAGCAGTACTTC.

This CDR3 reads CASSTYNEQFF. CDR3 DNA: TGTGCCAGCAGCACATACAATGAGCAGTTCTTC. V gene TRBV11-2 combines with J gene TRBJ2-1, with no clear D. The ends were cut back, 5 bases at V and 4 bases at J, with 3 bases in the middle. Looked up from germline, CDR1 is SGHAT and CDR2 is FQNNGV. The CDR3 totals 11 residues.

This clone was seen once. The CDR3 DNA is TGCAGCGTTAGAAGTACCGGGGAGCTGTTTTTT. Its translation: CSVRSTGELFF. V gene TRBV29-1 combines with J gene TRBJ2-2; D not certain. Per the germline V gene, CDR1 is SQVTM and CDR2 is ANQGSEA. The CDR3 runs to 11 residues. The V end lost 5 bases, the J end lost 5 bases, and 6 bases lay between the germline ends.

The CDR3 loop is CASSSRSEPYEQYF. CDR3 DNA: TGTGCCAGCAGCTCGCGATCGGAACCCTACGAGCAGTACTTC. J is TRBJ2-7 and V is TRBV11-3; D unresolved. V was trimmed by 4 bases and J by 2 bases, leaving 12 bases between them. Germline lookup yields CDR1 SGHNT and CDR2 YENEEA. The CDR3 extends over 14 amino acids.

The chain recombines TRBV7-6 with TRBJ1-5; no clear D. Trimming took off 1 base at V and 8 bases at J, with 12 bases between the two ends. Germline-derived CDR1 and CDR2 are SGHVS and FNYEAQ. The CDR3 contains 14 residues. For the CDR3, the DNA is TGTGCCAGCAGCTTAGGAGGAGGGTGGGAGCCCCAGCATTTT. Protein product: CASSLGGGWEPQHF.

The V gene is TRBV30, the J gene TRBJ2-5; 7 bases agree with TRBD2. There are 15 residues in the CDR3. The J segment lost 5 bases and the V segment lost 0 bases, leaving 9 bases of the junction unmatched. Germline V gives CDR1 GTSNPN, CDR2 SVGIG (reference sequence). The CDR3 here is CAWSVVGLGGETQYF. CDR3 bases: TGTGCCTGGAGTGTAGTTGGTCTCGGGGGGGAGACCCAGTACTTC.

The chain employs TRBV27 and TRBJ2-7, with 9 positions matching TRBD1. With V trimmed by 8 bases and J by 6 bases, 14 bases remained unmatched. CDR1 and CDR2 from the germline V gene are MNHEY and SMNVEV (reference sequence). The length of the CDR3 is 15 residues. This chain's CDR3 is CASRYTGTGSGEQYF. DNA of the CDR3: TGTGCCAGCCGATATACCGGGACAGGGAGCGGCGAGCAGTACTTC.

The chain has TRBV5-1 and TRBJ2-6; D possibly corresponds to TRBD1 (5 bases). Trimming cost V 2 bases and J 2 bases, with 14 bases left between them. The CDR3 totals 17 residues. CDR1 and CDR2 from the germline V gene are SGHRS and YFSETQ. DNA for the CDR3: TGCGCCAGCAGCTTTAACTTTGACAGCGCTGGGGCCAACGTCCTGACTTTC. This codes for CASSFNFDSAGANVLTF.

The V and J genes are TRBV30 and TRBJ2-3; D uncertain. Trimming stripped 0 bases from V and 0 bases from J, with 7 bases between. Germline-derived CDR1 and CDR2 are GTSNPN and SVGIG (reference sequence). This CDR3 region has 14 residues. The CDR3: CAWSVDHSTDTQYF. DNA of the CDR3: TGTGCCTGGAGTGTCGACCATAGCACAGATACGCAGTATTTT.

V usage is TRBV5-8 and J usage is TRBJ1-1; possible D gene TRBD1, 5 bases. Trimming pared 7 bases from V and 14 bases from J, leaving 21 bases between. Germline V gives CDR1 SGHTS, CDR2 YDEGEE. This CDR3 comprises 12 residues. CDR3 DNA: TGTGCCAGCGCAGGGATTCGACCACCAGTATTCTTT. Its translation is CASAGIRPPVFF.

This chain links TRBV6-1 with TRBJ2-1; tentative D call: TRBD1 (11 bases). Germline lookup yields CDR1 MNHNS and CDR2 SASEGT. The CDR3 runs 15 residues. Trimming shortened V by 2 bases and J by 12 bases, and 20 bases separated the two germline ends. CDR3 in DNA: TGTGCCAGCAGTGAAACTAGCGGGACAGGGGGATGGCAGTTCTTC. Protein product: CASSETSGTGGWQFF.

CDR3 protein: CASSQGPSGRDQETQYF. DNA of the CDR3: TGCGCCAGCAGCCAAGGACCTAGCGGGAGGGATCAAGAGACCCAGTACTTC. V gene TRBV4-3 combines with J gene TRBJ2-5; 12 positions agree with TRBD2. Unmatched junction bases numbered 5, after V lost 1 base and J lost 2 bases. The CDR3 is 17 amino acids. CDR1 LGHNA and CDR2 YSLEER come from the germline V gene.

V gene TRBV6-6 combines with J gene TRBJ1-2; 10 nucleotides align to TRBD1. Germline V lookup: CDR1 MNHNY, CDR2 SVGAGI (reference sequence). The CDR3 extends over 15 amino acids. V trimming: 3 bases; J trimming: 6 bases; junction bases outside the gene matches: 7. The CDR3 DNA sequence: TGTGCCAGCAGTTATCTCGACAGGGGGCTTGATGGCTACACCTTC. It translates to CASSYLDRGLDGYTF.

This chain uses TRBV19 with TRBJ2-1; 11 bases are shared with TRBD2. This CDR3 is built from 14 residues. V was clipped by 6 bases and J by 8 bases; unmatched bases: 6. Germline lookup yields CDR1 LNHDA and CDR2 SQIVND (reference sequence). The CDR3 nucleotides read TGTGCCAGTAGCCAACTAGCGGGAGTAGATGAGCAGTTCTTC. Protein product: CASSQLAGVDEQFF.

The V call is TRBV10-3, the J call TRBJ2-5; 10 bases map to TRBD1. The CDR3 is 16 residues long. The V gene's germline CDR1 is ENHRY and CDR2 SYGVKD. The junction had 12 bases not matched to a gene; V was cut back by 6 bases and J by 5 bases. This chain's CDR3 is CAISDRDRGGGETQYF. The DNA of the CDR3 is TGTGCCATCAGCGACCGGGACAGGGGAGGGGGCGAGACCCAGTACTTC.

This chain links TRBV4-2 with TRBJ2-5, with 7 positions matching TRBD2. This CDR3 has 17 amino acids. CDR1 is LGHNA, CDR2 YNFKEQ, per germline. J gave up 5 bases and V 4 bases, and 16 bases lay outside the gene matches. The CDR3 loop is CASSLTASGPGLETQYF. Here the CDR3 DNA reads TGTGCCAGCAGCCTAACGGCTAGCGGTCCCGGGCTGGAGACCCAGTACTTC.